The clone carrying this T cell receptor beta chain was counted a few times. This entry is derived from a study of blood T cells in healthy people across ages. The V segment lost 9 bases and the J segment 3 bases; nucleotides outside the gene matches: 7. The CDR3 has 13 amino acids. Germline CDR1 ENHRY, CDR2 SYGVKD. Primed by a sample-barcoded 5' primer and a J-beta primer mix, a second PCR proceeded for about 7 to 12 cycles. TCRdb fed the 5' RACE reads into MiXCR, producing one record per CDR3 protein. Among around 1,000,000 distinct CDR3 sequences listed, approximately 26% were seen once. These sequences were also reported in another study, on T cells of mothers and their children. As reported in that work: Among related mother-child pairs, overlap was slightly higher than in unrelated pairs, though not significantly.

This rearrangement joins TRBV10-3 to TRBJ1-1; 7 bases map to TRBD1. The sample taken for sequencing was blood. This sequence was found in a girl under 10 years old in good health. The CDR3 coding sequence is TGTGCCATACAACAGGGGTTTGACACTGAAGCTTTCTTT. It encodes CAIQQGFDTEAFF.